Each of the 14 T cell receptor beta chains below was sequenced from the same sample in a study of CD8 T cells in ankylosing spondylitis. Each CDR3 protein gets one entry after TCRdb re-called the 5' RACE reads with MiXCR. The sample has under 250,000 distinct CDR3 sequences, roughly 10% seen once. The sample comprised blood, either unsorted or a sorted T cell fraction (not recorded which). The receptors stem from a male donor with ankylosing spondylitis or in good health (not recorded which).

This clonotype turned up a few times. This chain links TRBV30 with TRBJ1-1; 7 positions agree with TRBD1. The CDR3 sequence is 18 residues long. From germline, CDR1 is GTSNPN and CDR2 SVGIG (reference sequence). The junction had 22 bases not matched to a gene; V was cut back by 3 bases and J by 6 bases. The CDR3, as DNA: TGTGCCTGGAGCCTCTACTTAGGGACAGCCAAATCGGATCCTGAAGCTTTCTTT. Residues: CAWSLYLGTAKSDPEAFF.

The V gene is TRBV11-2, the J gene TRBJ2-5, with 9 nucleotides matching TRBD2. V lost 2 bases to trimming and J lost 3 bases; unmatched junction nucleotides: 4. This CDR3 spans 15 amino acids. The germline CDR1 and CDR2 sequences are SGHAT and FQNNGV. The CDR3 sequence is CASSLSGTSKETQYF. For the CDR3, the DNA is TGTGCCAGCAGCTTAAGCGGGACTAGCAAAGAGACCCAGTACTTC.

This clonotype was detected ten times or more. The chain uses TRBV3-1 and TRBJ1-5; 7 bases are a match to TRBD1. The germline CDR1 and CDR2 sequences are LGHDT and YNNKEL (reference sequence). This CDR3 contains 14 residues. The ends lost 5 bases at V and 7 bases at J; junction bases unmatched: 8. CDR3: CASSTRQGSQPQHF. CDR3 nucleotide sequence: TGTGCCAGCAGCACCCGACAGGGAAGCCAGCCCCAGCATTTT.

This clonotype occurred a few times. The J gene is TRBJ2-2, the V gene TRBV10-3, with D hard to call. V lost 9 bases, J lost 5 bases, and 13 bases lay in between. Germline loops: CDR1 ENHRY, CDR2 SYGVKD. CDR3 size: 13 residues. In nucleotides, the CDR3 is TGTGCCATGAACGGAATAGAAACCGGGGAGCTGTTTTTT. It encodes CAMNGIETGELFF.

This clonotype appeared many times. The chain recombines TRBV7-2 with TRBJ2-5, with TRBD2 identical over 7 bases. This CDR3 region has 15 residues. With 2 bases clipped from V and 5 bases from J, the junction kept 8 bases outside the gene matches. Per germline, CDR1 SGHTA and CDR2 FQGNSA. CDR3 loop: CASSLSGAGLETQYF. The CDR3, as DNA: TGTGCCAGCAGCTTATCGGGAGCGGGATTGGAGACCCAGTACTTC.

This clonotype came up many times. The chain is built from TRBV20-1 and TRBJ2-7; 7 positions match TRBD2. Trimming removed 3 bases from V and 3 bases from J; junction bases left unmatched: 5. Germline V gene data show CDR1 as DFQATT and CDR2 as SNEGSKA (reference sequence). CDR3 length: 13 amino acids. The DNA of the CDR3 is TGCAGTGCTAGCGTGGCGGGGGACTACGAGCAGTACTTC. This gives the protein CSASVAGDYEQYF.

This clonotype was observed at least ten times. V and J are TRBV5-1 and TRBJ2-3; 8 bases align to TRBD2. Looked up from germline, CDR1 is SGHRS and CDR2 is YFSETQ. Trimming cost V 0 bases and J 6 bases; bases outside gene matches: 9. This CDR3 is built from 16 residues. CDR3 DNA sequence: TGCGCCAGCAGCTTGGCCAAACGGGGGGGCATTGATACGCAGTATTTT. The encoded protein is CASSLAKRGGIDTQYF.

This clonotype was observed many times. The V call is TRBV3-1, the J call TRBJ2-1; 14 nucleotides line up with TRBD2. The trim removed 2 bases at V and 6 bases at J, leaving 6 bases unmatched. The CDR3 sequence is 17 residues long. The germline V gene has CDR1 LGHDT and CDR2 YNNKEL (reference sequence). For the CDR3, the DNA is TGTGCCAGCAGCCAACGACTAGCGGGAGGGCCGGTCAATGAGCAGTTCTTC. The encoded protein is CASSQRLAGGPVNEQFF.

This clonotype was counted ten times or more. The chain combines TRBV12-3 or TRBV12-4 with TRBJ2-7; the D is unclear. This CDR3 has 11 residues. Trimming removed 5 bases from V and 1 base from J, with 3 bases in between. The CDR3 sequence: CASSVSYEQYF. For the CDR3, the DNA is TGTGCCAGCAGTGTATCCTACGAGCAGTACTTC.

This clonotype was counted many times. The chain links TRBV27 to TRBJ2-1, with 9 bases identical to TRBD2. V dropped 3 bases and J dropped 2; count of bases not matched to a gene: 2. Looked up from germline, CDR1 is MNHEY and CDR2 is SMNVEV (reference sequence). The CDR3 has 15 amino acids. The CDR3 region has the DNA TGTGCCAGCAGTTTTGGCGGGAGGGCCTACAATGAGCAGTTCTTC. Its protein product is CASSFGGRAYNEQFF.

This clonotype was recorded at least ten times. The chain links TRBV10-1 to TRBJ2-7; 8 nucleotides line up with TRBD1. CDR3 length: 15 residues. Per the germline V gene, CDR1 is WNHNN and CDR2 is SYGVQD (reference sequence). V lost 2 bases and J lost 4; bases outside the gene matches: 7. The CDR3 sequence is CASSERRTGLYEQYF. In DNA, the CDR3 is TGCGCCAGCAGTGAGCGGAGGACAGGGCTTTACGAGCAGTACTTC.

Many counts were recorded for this clonotype. The CDR3 sequence is CASSWESGGANNEQFF. The CDR3 DNA reads as TGTGCCAGCAGTTGGGAGAGCGGGGGGGCCAACAATGAGCAGTTCTTC. The rearrangement uses TRBV6-5 and TRBJ2-1; 10 bases agree with TRBD2. The CDR3 covers 16 residues. V was pared by 4 bases and J by 5 bases, with 8 bases of the junction left unmatched. Germline values: CDR1 MNHEY, CDR2 SVGAGI.

Many counts were recorded for this clonotype. This chain uses TRBV10-1 with TRBJ2-7; D remains ambiguous. V lost 2 bases and J lost 4, with 6 bases in between. Germline V CDR1 and CDR2: WNHNN, SYGVQD (reference sequence). CDR3 size: 12 residues. The CDR3 reads CASSEPGYEQYF. CDR3 DNA sequence: TGCGCCAGCAGTGAGCCCGGGTACGAGCAGTACTTC.

The chain employs TRBV10-3 and TRBJ2-3; D uncertain. Germline values: CDR1 ENHRY, CDR2 SYGVKD. With 3 bases removed from V and 3 bases from J, the gap between germline ends came to 7 bases. CDR3 length: 13 residues. This CDR3 is CAISDGPTDTQYF. The DNA of the CDR3 is TGTGCCATCAGTGACGGACCAACAGATACGCAGTATTTT.